This TCR beta chain was profiled in a study of blood T cell repertoires in COVID-19. In the study overall: The United States, Italy and Spain were the sources of the acute and convalescent COVID-19 samples.

In the authors' methods: Amplification of reference gene primers provided the estimated nucleated cell counts. Sequencing used immunoSEQ multiplex PCR; TCRdb keeps in-frame clones, though not all of them. V and J calls and clone size follow that table, whereas D and trimming were derived from the DNA. The data hold roughly 170,000 clones, with about 85% observed a single time. Sequenced material: peripheral blood. This clonotype was obtained from a man in his 60s who had recovered from COVID-19.

The CDR3, as DNA: TGCGCCAGCAGCTTGGGACAGTCGTTTAATGAAAAACTGTTTTTT. As protein: CASSLGQSFNEKLFF. The chain joins TRBV5-1 to TRBJ1-4, with D possibly matching TRBD1 (5 bases). This CDR3 comprises 15 residues. V lost 0 bases and J 4 bases, leaving 10 bases between the germline ends. Per germline, CDR1 SGHRS and CDR2 YFSETQ.